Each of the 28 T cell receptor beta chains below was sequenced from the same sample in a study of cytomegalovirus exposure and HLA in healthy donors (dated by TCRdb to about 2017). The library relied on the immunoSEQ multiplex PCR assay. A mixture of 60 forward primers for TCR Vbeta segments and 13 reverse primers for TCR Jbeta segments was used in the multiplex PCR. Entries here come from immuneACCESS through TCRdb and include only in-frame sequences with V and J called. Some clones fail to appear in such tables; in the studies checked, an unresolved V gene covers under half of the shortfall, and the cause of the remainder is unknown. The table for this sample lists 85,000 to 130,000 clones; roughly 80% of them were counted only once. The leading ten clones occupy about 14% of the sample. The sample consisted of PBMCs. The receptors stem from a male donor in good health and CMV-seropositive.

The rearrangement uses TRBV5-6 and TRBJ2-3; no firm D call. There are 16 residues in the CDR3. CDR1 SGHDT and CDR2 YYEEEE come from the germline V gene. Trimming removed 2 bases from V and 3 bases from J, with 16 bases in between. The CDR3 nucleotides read TGTGCCAGCAGCTTTTTTGAGGCCCTCGGGACAGATACGCAGTATTTT. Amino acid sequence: CASSFFEALGTDTQYF.

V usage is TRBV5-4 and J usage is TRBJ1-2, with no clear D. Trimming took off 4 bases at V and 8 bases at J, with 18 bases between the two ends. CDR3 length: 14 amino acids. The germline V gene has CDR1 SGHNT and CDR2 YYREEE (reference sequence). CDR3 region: CASSPRLTHLGYTF. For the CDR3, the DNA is TGTGCCAGCAGCCCCAGGCTAACCCACCTGGGCTACACCTTC. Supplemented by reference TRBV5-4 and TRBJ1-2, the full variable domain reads ETGVTQSPTHLIKTRGQQVTLRCSSQSGHNTVSWYQQALGQGPQFIFQYYREEENGRGNFPPRFSGLQFPNYSSELNVNALELDDSALYLCASSPRLTHLGYTFGSGTRLTVV.

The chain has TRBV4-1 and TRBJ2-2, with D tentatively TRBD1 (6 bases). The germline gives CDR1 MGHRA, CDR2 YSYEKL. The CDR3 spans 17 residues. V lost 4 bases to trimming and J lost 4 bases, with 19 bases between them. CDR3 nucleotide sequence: TGCGCCAGCAGCCTATCTCCACAGGGAAGTTTCACCGGGGAGCTGTTTTTT. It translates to CASSLSPQGSFTGELFF.

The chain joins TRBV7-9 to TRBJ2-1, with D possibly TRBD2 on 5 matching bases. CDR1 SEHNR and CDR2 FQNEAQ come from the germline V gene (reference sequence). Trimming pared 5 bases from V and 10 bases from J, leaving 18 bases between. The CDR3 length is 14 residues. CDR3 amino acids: CASSPSGGFGEQFF. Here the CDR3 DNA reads TGTGCCAGCAGCCCCTCCGGAGGTTTTGGGGAGCAGTTCTTC.

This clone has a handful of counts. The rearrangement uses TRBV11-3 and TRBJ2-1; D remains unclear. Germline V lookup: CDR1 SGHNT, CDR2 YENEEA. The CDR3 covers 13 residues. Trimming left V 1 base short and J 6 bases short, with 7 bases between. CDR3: CASSLGLANEQFF. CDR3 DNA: TGTGCCAGCAGCTTAGGTTTGGCCAATGAGCAGTTCTTC.

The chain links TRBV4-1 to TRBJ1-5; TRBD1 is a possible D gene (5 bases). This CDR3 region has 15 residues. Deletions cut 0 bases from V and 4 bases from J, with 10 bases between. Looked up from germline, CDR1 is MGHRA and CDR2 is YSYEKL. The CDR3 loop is CASSQDGGANQPQHF. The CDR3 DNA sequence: TGCGCCAGCAGCCAAGATGGCGGGGCGAATCAGCCCCAGCATTTT.

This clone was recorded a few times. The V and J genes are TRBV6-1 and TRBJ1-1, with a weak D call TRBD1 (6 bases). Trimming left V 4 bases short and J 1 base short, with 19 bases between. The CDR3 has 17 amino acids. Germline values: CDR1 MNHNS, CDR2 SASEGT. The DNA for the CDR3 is TGTGCCAGCAGTGCACAGGGAAGGCGGCGTGAGAACACTGAAGCTTTCTTT. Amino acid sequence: CASSAQGRRRENTEAFF.

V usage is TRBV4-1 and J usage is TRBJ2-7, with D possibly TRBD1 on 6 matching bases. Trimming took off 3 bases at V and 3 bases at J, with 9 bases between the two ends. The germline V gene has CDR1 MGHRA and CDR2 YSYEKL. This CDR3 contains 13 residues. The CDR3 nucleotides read TGCGCCAGCAGCCAGACAGGAGACTACGAGCAGTACTTC. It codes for CASSQTGDYEQYF.

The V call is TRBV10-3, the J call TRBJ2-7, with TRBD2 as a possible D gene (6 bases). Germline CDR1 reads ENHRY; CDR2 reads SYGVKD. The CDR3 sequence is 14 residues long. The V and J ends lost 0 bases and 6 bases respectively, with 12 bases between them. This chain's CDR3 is CAISESLSGGEQYF. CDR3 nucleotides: TGTGCCATCAGTGAGTCGCTATCCGGGGGCGAGCAGTACTTC.

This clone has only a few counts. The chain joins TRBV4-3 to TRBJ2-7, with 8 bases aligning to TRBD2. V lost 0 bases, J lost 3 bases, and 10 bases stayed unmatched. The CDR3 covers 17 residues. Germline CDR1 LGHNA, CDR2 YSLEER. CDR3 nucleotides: TGCGCCAGCAGCCAAGATGGTGGGAGCGGGGGCGTCTACGAGCAGTACTTC. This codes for CASSQDGGSGGVYEQYF.

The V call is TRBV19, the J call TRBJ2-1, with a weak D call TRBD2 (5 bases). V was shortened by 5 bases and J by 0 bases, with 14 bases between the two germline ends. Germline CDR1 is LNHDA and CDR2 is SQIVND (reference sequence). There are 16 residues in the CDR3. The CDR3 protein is CASSPMDGGSYNEQFF. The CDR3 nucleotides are TGTGCCAGTAGTCCGATGGACGGAGGCTCCTACAATGAGCAGTTCTTC.

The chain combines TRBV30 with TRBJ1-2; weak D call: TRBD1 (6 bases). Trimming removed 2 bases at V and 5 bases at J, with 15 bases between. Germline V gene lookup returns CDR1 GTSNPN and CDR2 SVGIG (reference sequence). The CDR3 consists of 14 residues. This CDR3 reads CAWSFKGVGYGYTF. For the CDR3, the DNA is TGTGCCTGGAGTTTCAAGGGGGTGGGGTATGGCTACACCTTC.

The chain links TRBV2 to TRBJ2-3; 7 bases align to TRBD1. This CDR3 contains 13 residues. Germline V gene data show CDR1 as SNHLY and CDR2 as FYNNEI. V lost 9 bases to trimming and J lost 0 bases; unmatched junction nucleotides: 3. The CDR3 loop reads CARNRGSTDTQYF. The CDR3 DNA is TGTGCCAGGAACAGGGGCAGCACAGATACGCAGTATTTT. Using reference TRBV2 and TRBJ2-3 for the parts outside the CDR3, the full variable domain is EPEVTQTPSHQVTQMGQEVILRCVPISNHLYFYWYRQILGQKVEFLVSFYNNEISEKSEIFDDQFSVERPDGSNFTLKIRSTKLEDSAMYFCARNRGSTDTQYFGPGTRLTVL.

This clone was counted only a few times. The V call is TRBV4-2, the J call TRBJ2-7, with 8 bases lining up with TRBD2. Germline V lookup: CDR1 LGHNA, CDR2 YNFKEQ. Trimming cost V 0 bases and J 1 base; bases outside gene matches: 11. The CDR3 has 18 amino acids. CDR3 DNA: TGTGCCAGCAGCCAAGATAGGGTCGGGGGGGGGATATCCTACGAGCAGTACTTC. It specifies CASSQDRVGGGISYEQYF.

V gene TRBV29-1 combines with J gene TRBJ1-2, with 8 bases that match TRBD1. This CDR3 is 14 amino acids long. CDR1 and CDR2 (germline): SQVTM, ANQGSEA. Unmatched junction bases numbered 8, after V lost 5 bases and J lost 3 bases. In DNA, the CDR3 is TGCAGCGTTTGGACAGGGAGGGTTGACTATGGCTACACCTTC. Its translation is CSVWTGRVDYGYTF.

The CDR3 bases are TGTGCCAGCACCATGACTAGCGGGGGCTTTAACGAGCAGTTCTTC. This sequence encodes CASTMTSGGFNEQFF. The chain uses TRBV7-2 and TRBJ2-1; 12 nucleotides agree with TRBD2. This CDR3 has 15 residues. With V trimmed by 7 bases and J by 10 bases, 11 bases remained unmatched. In germline, CDR1 is SGHTA, CDR2 FQGNSA. Full variable domain (rest looked up from reference TRBV7-2 and TRBJ2-1): GAGVSQSPSNKVTEKGKDVELRCDPISGHTALYWYRQSLGQGLEFLIYFQGNSAPDKSGLPSDRFSAERTGGSVSTLTIQRTQQEDSAVYLCASTMTSGGFNEQFFGPGTRLTVL.

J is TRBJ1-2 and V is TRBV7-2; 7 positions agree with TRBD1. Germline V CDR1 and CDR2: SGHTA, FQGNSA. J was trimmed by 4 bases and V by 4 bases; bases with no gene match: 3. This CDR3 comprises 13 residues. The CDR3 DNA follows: TGTGCCAGCAGCTGGACAGGCGGCTATGGCTACACCTTC. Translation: CASSWTGGYGYTF.

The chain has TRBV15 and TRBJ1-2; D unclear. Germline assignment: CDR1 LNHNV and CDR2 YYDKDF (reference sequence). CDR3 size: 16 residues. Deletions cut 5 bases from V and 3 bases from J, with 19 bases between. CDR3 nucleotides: TGTGCCACCAGCGCCCGGGTGAGGGTTTCTCACTATGGCTACACCTTC. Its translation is CATSARVRVSHYGYTF.

The CDR3 DNA follows: TGTGCCAGCAGCGGCGGACAGCTTGAAGCTTTCTTT. It encodes CASSGGQLEAFF. The V and J genes are TRBV7-9 and TRBJ1-1; D is possibly TRBD1 (6 bases). Looked up from germline, CDR1 is SEHNR and CDR2 is FQNEAQ (reference sequence). Trimming pared 5 bases from V and 7 bases from J, leaving 11 bases between. The CDR3 is made up of 12 amino acids.

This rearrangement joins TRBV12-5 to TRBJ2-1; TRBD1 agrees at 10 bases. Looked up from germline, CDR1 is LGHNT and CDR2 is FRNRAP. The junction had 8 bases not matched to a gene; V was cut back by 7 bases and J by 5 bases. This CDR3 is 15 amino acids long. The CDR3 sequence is CASASLGQGNNEQFF. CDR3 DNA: TGTGCTAGTGCCTCGTTGGGACAGGGGAACAATGAGCAGTTCTTC.

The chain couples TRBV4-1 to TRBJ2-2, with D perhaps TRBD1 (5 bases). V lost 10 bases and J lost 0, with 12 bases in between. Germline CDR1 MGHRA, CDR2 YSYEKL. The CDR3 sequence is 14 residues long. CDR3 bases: TGCGCCACCAAAGGCAGGGCGAACACCGGGGAGCTGTTTTTT. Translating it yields CATKGRANTGELFF.

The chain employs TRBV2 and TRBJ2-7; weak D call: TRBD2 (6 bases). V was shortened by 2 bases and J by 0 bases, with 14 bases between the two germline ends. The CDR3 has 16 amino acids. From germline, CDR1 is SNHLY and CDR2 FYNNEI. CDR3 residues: CASSERSGLSSYEQYF. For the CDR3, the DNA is TGTGCCAGCAGTGAAAGGTCGGGACTTAGCTCCTACGAGCAGTACTTC.

In DNA, the CDR3 is TGTGCCAGCAGCCCTATGACCCAGTACTTC. Its protein is CASSPMTQYF. V is TRBV2 and J is TRBJ2-5; D remains ambiguous. The germline V and J ends were trimmed by 6 bases and 7 bases, with 6 bases remaining between them. The CDR3 consists of 10 residues. Germline V gene data show CDR1 as SNHLY and CDR2 as FYNNEI.

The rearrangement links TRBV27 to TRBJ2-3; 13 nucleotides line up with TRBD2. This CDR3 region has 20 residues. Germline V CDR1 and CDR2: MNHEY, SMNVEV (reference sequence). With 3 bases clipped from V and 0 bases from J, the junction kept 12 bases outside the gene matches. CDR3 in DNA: TGTGCCAGCAGTTTCCAAGGACTAGCGGGGGCAATCACTAGCACAGATACGCAGTATTTT. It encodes CASSFQGLAGAITSTDTQYF.

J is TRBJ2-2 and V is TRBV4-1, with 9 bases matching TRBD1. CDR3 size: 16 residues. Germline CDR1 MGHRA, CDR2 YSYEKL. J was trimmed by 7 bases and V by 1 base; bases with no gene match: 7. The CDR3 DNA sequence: TGCGCCAGCAGCCAAGGGGCGGGACAGGGAATCGGGGAGCTGTTTTTT. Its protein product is CASSQGAGQGIGELFF.

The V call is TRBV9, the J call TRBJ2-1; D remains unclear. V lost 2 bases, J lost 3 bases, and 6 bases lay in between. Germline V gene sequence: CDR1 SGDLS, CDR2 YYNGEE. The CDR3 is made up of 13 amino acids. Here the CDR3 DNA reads TGTGCCAGCAGCGTCCAGGACTACAATGAGCAGTTCTTC. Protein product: CASSVQDYNEQFF.

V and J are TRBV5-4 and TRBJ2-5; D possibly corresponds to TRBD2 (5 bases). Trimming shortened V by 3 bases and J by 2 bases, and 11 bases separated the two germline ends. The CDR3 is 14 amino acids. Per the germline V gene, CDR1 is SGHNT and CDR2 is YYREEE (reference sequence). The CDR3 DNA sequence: TGTGCCAGCAGCTACCGGGAAGAGCAAGAGACCCAGTACTTC. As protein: CASSYREEQETQYF. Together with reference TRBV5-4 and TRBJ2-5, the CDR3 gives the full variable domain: ETGVTQSPTHLIKTRGQQVTLRCSSQSGHNTVSWYQQALGQGPQFIFQYYREEENGRGNFPPRFSGLQFPNYSSELNVNALELDDSALYLCASSYREEQETQYFGPGTRLLVL.

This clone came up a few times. The CDR3 is CAGGAAGNTIYF. CDR3 sequence (DNA): TGTGCCGGGGGGGCCGCAGGAAACACCATATATTTT. The chain couples TRBV7-9 to TRBJ1-3; D is possibly TRBD1 (6 bases). V lost 11 bases and J lost 4, with 12 bases in between. CDR3 length equals 12 residues. In germline, CDR1 is SEHNR, CDR2 FQNEAQ (reference sequence).